This T cell receptor (beta chain) was found in a study of control samples from healthy donors and cancer patients. Trimming took 4 bases from V and 9 from J; bases not matched to a gene: 8. The CDR3 runs to 14 residues. The germline V gene has CDR1 SGHTA and CDR2 FQGNSA. Repertoires were generated with immunoSEQ multiplex PCR, while TCRdb's copy carries only in-frame clones and drops some. The sample has about 120,000 clones; roughly 86% are singletons. This TCR was recovered from a man aged 55 to 70 in good health. The V call is TRBV7-2, the J call TRBJ2-2; TRBD1 matches 7 bases. What was sequenced was blood. CDR3 DNA: TGTGCCAGCAGCTCACAGGGGAGTTCGAGGGAGCTGTTTTTT. Residues: CASSSQGSSRELFF.